The next 32 T cell receptor beta chains were all read from a single sample in a study of tumor-infiltrating lymphocytes in primary liver carcinoma. With 500 ng total RNA as template and a constant-region primer, TCR beta cDNA was made. Three nested multiplex PCR rounds, a slightly modified ARM-PCR method, built the TCR beta libraries. The first two PCR rounds used TRBV1-TRBV30 primers with a Cbeta primer, around 10 cycles each. In TCRdb, the multiplex PCR reads were re-called with MiXCR into one record per CDR3 protein. The sample carries 95,000 to 150,000 distinct CDR3 sequences, 64% recorded once. Joint extraction of RNA and DNA used roughly 20-32 mg of bulk tissue that was unsorted. The sample comprised liver tumor tissue from sampling region 3. Documented subset: tumor region T3, left-lateral pole. The receptors originated from a woman aged 55-70 years with primary liver carcinoma and hepatitis B virus infection.

Regarding this clonotype: One end of the junction does not line up with germline, which may come from a read error. The V call is TRBV24-1, the J call TRBJ2-3; TRBD2 is a possible D gene (6 bases). This CDR3 comprises 15 residues. Germline V gene data show CDR1 as KGHDR and CDR2 as SFDVKD. This CDR3 reads CATSDSGLNTETQYF. DNA for the CDR3: TGTGCCACCAGTGATAGCGGACTAAACACAGAAACGCAATATTTT.

This chain's CDR3 is CASSPRGSGAGTEAFF. The CDR3 DNA follows: TGCGCCAGCAGCCCCCGGGGATCGGGGGCGGGAACTGAAGCTTTCTTT. The chain carries TRBV5-1 and TRBJ1-1, with D perhaps TRBD1 (6 bases). In germline, CDR1 is SGHRS, CDR2 YFSETQ. V was trimmed by 4 bases and J by 5 bases, leaving 21 bases between them. The CDR3 runs 16 residues.

A remark on this clonotype: This may come from a read error, since a much larger clone is one base off. The J gene is TRBJ1-1, the V gene TRBV5-1; D may be TRBD1 (5 bases). Deletions cut 1 base from V and 7 bases from J, with 17 bases between. CDR1 and CDR2 from the germline V gene are SGHRS and YFSETQ. The CDR3 totals 15 residues. CDR3 DNA: TGCGCCAGCAGCTTGACGGCTAGGGGCCGCATTGAAGCTTTCTTT. Its translation: CASSLTARGRIEAFF.

This clonotype occurred many times. This chain joins TRBV7-8 and TRBJ2-1, with 10 bases lining up with TRBD1. Trimming took 5 bases from V and 2 from J; bases not matched to a gene: 6. Germline CDR1 reads SGHVS; CDR2 reads FQNEAQ. The CDR3 runs 16 residues. CDR3 sequence: CASSLTGQGAYNEQFF. In nucleotides, the CDR3 is TGTGCCAGCAGCCTGACTGGACAGGGGGCCTACAATGAGCAGTTCTTC.

Concerning this clonotype: A much more abundant neighbour one base away suggests this may be a read error. V gene TRBV12-3 or TRBV12-4 combines with J gene TRBJ2-7; D is unresolved. CDR3 size: 14 residues. CDR3 sequence: CASSLGIGSYGQYF. The CDR3 nucleotides are TGTGCCAGCAGTTTGGGCATAGGGTCCTACGGGCAGTACTTC.

With regard to this clonotype: The conserved phenylalanine or tryptophan is not found at the CDR3 terminus, so this likely reflects a read error. V gene TRBV11-2 combines with J gene TRBJ2-7; weak D call: TRBD2 (6 bases). Germline V gene data show CDR1 as SGHAT and CDR2 as FQNNGV. Trimming cost V 2 bases and J 8 bases, with 13 bases left between them. This CDR3 region has 13 residues. The CDR3 bases are TGTGCCAGCAGCTTAACTAACGGGAGCAAGCAGTACTAC. Amino acid sequence: CASSLTNGSKQYY.

A remark on this clonotype: At one boundary the junction diverges from the germline segment, which might be a read error. This chain links TRBV11-2 with TRBJ2-7, with D perhaps matching TRBD2 (6 bases). From germline, CDR1 is SGHAT and CDR2 FQNNGV. The CDR3 has 15 amino acids. This CDR3 reads CASSLDSAGTYEQCF. CDR3 coding DNA: TGTGCCAGTAGCTTAGACTCTGCGGGGACCTACGAGCAGTGCTTC.

As for this clonotype: A much larger clone is a single base away; this may be a read error. The chain is built from TRBV5-4 and TRBJ2-1, with TRBD2 matching over 8 bases. Germline CDR1 reads SGHNT; CDR2 reads YYREEE (reference sequence). The CDR3 contains 15 residues. CDR3 amino acids: CASSKTGTSRGEQLF. Here the CDR3 DNA reads TGTGCCAGCAGCAAGACCGGGACTAGTCGGGGTGAGCAGCTCTTC. Full variable domain (remainder filled in from reference TRBV5-4 and TRBJ2-1): ETGVTQSPTHLIKTRGQQVTLRCSSQSGHNTVSWYQQALGQGPQFIFQYYREEENGRGNFPPRFSGLQFPNYSSELNVNALELDDSALYLCASSKTGTSRGEQLFGPGTRLTVL.

The sample holds a few counts of this clonotype. This chain joins TRBV28 and TRBJ2-2; a weak D match, TRBD2 (7 bases). CDR3 size: 15 residues. V lost 8 bases and J 5 bases, leaving 18 bases between the germline ends. Germline CDR1 reads MDHEN; CDR2 reads SYDVKM. CDR3 in amino acids: CASGLGGAHTGELFF. As DNA, the CDR3 is TGTGCCAGCGGCCTGGGGGGGGCGCATACCGGGGAGCTGTTTTTT. Drawing the rest from reference TRBV28 and TRBJ2-2, the complete variable domain is DVKVTQSSRYLVKRTGEKVFLECVQDMDHENMFWYRQDPGLGLRLIYFSYDVKMKEKGDIPEGYSVSREKKERFSLILESASTNQTSMYLCASGLGGAHTGELFFGEGSRLTVL.

This clonotype was seen once. The CDR3 does not end in the conserved phenylalanine or tryptophan, so this is likely a read error. The limits of the CDR3 on the DNA are not certain, so only TCRdb's listed CDR3 is given. V is TRBV11-3 and J is TRBJ1-1; TRBD1, the table's D call, was not compared with the DNA. Germline-derived CDR1 and CDR2 are SGHNT and YENEEA. Counting both end residues, the CDR3 totals 12 amino acids. The CDR3 sequence: CASSRSGTVTSL.

This clonotype was detected only once. The junction departs from germline at one end; a sequencing error may be responsible. The chain uses TRBV7-9 and TRBJ2-2; 14 bases map to TRBD2. CDR1 and CDR2 (germline): SEHNR, FQNEAQ (reference sequence). This CDR3 contains 16 residues. For the CDR3, the DNA is TGTGCCAGCAGCCTAGGACTAGCGGGAGGATCCGGGGAGCTGTTTTTC. This translates into CASSLGLAGGSGELFF.

The chain employs TRBV11-2 and TRBJ1-5; TRBD1 aligns across 7 bases. J lost 6 bases, V lost 11 bases, and 13 bases had no gene match. CDR3 length: 14 residues. Per the germline V gene, CDR1 is SGHAT and CDR2 is FQNNGV. The CDR3, as DNA: TGTGCCGGCAACCTCACAGGGGATGGTCAGCCCCAGCATTTT. It codes for CAGNLTGDGQPQHF.

As for this clonotype: A much larger clonotype is one base distant, so this may be a read error. The chain joins TRBV5-1 to TRBJ2-1; a possible D gene is TRBD2 (5 bases). The CDR3 length is 15 residues. Trimming left V 3 bases short and J 4 bases short, with 14 bases between. Germline V lookup: CDR1 SGHRS, CDR2 YFSETQ. The chain's CDR3 is CASSSSSFVYNEQFF. The CDR3 coding sequence is TGCGCCAGCAGCTCCTCTAGCTTTGTTTACAATGAGCAGTTCTTC.

In this sample, this clonotype turned up once. The chain joins TRBV7-9 to TRBJ2-3, with TRBD2 matching over 7 bases. The CDR3 is 17 amino acids. The germline CDR1 and CDR2 sequences are SEHNR and FQNEAQ (reference sequence). Trimming cost V 5 bases and J 0 bases; bases outside gene matches: 11. The CDR3 sequence is CASSPLDGRTSTDTQYF. The CDR3 DNA follows: TGTGCCAGCAGCCCTCTCGACGGGAGGACAAGCACAGATACGCAGTATTTT.

Concerning this clonotype itself: This may arise from a read error, as a much more abundant clone is one base away. The genes are TRBV14 and TRBJ2-7, with D perhaps matching TRBD2 (6 bases). Trimming removed 3 bases at V and 2 bases at J, with 17 bases between. This CDR3 has 16 amino acids. Germline assignment: CDR1 SGHDN and CDR2 FVKESK. The CDR3 nucleotides read TGTGCCAGCAGCCAGGGAGGCCTCAATGGGACCTACGAGCAGTACTTC. Translating gives CASSQGGLNGTYEQYF.

The chain joins TRBV7-3 to TRBJ2-1; 9 bases agree with TRBD2. Trimming removed 1 base from V and 12 bases from J; junction bases left unmatched: 16. The CDR3 spans 17 residues. Germline-derived CDR1 and CDR2 are SGHTA and FQGTGA. CDR3: CASSLSGGAGGTDRQFF. CDR3 in DNA: TGTGCCAGCAGCTTAAGTGGTGGGGCGGGAGGGACAGATAGGCAGTTCTTC.

This chain connects TRBV11-2 to TRBJ2-7; D might be TRBD1 or TRBD2, each matching 6 bases. The CDR3 covers 16 residues. The germline V gene encodes CDR1 SGHAT and CDR2 FQNNGV. The CDR3 region has the DNA TGTGTCAACAGGTTAGCGTCGGGGGCAGGAGGCTACGAGCAGTACTTC. This translates into CVNRLASGAGGYEQYF.

The table lists this clonotype with a few counts. The chain couples TRBV30 to TRBJ2-1; D possibly corresponds to TRBD2 (5 bases). Germline CDR1 is GTSNPN and CDR2 is SVGIG (reference sequence). This CDR3 is built from 15 residues. V lost 4 bases and J 4 bases, leaving 17 bases between the germline ends. The CDR3: CAWNRAGGRYNEQFF. In DNA, the CDR3 is TGTGCCTGGAATCGGGCTGGCGGGCGATACAATGAGCAGTTCTTC. The full variable domain, rest sourced from reference TRBV30 and TRBJ2-1, is SQTIHQWPATLVQPVGSPLSLECTVEGTSNPNLYWYRQAAGRGLQLLFYSVGIGQISSEVPQNLSASRPQDRQFILSSKKLLLSDSGFYLCAWNRAGGRYNEQFFGPGTRLTVL.

This clonotype came up a few times. J is TRBJ2-1 and V is TRBV5-1; possibly TRBD2 for D (5 bases). The CDR3 extends over 16 amino acids. With 6 bases removed from V and 0 bases from J, the gap between germline ends came to 16 bases. The germline V gene has CDR1 SGHRS and CDR2 YFSETQ. DNA of the CDR3: TGCGCCAGCAATCTATTGGGTGGGAGCTCCTACAATGAGCAGTTCTTC. Translating it yields CASNLLGGSSYNEQFF.

A remark on this clonotype: Here the CDR3 omits its conserved ending phenylalanine or tryptophan, so a read error is the likely source. The limits of the CDR3 on the DNA are not certain, so only TCRdb's listed CDR3 is given. This sequence joins TRBV11-2 and TRBJ2-3. The length of the CDR3 is 14 amino acids, counting both ends. Germline loops: CDR1 SGHAT, CDR2 FQNNGV. The CDR3 loop is CASSLVGSTDTHYI.

This clonotype was detected only a few times. V gene TRBV28 combines with J gene TRBJ1-1; maybe TRBD1 (5 bases). V was trimmed by 6 bases and J by 2 bases, leaving 19 bases between them. The CDR3 consists of 16 residues. Germline V gene sequence: CDR1 MDHEN, CDR2 SYDVKM. This chain's CDR3 is CASRRAGLRRNTEAFF. The CDR3 DNA sequence: TGTGCCAGCAGAAGGGCAGGGTTAAGGAGAAACACTGAAGCTTTCTTT.

Remarks on this clonotype: Being one base from a much bigger clone, this may be a read error. The DNA for the CDR3 is TGCACCAGCAGCTCCATTTCCACAGATACGCAGTATTTT. Its protein product is CTSSSISTDTQYF. The gene calls are TRBV5-1 and TRBJ2-3; no clear D. Germline assignment: CDR1 SGHRS and CDR2 YFSETQ. The CDR3 has 13 amino acids. Full variable domain (outside the CDR3, taken from reference TRBV5-1 and TRBJ2-3): KAGVTQTPRYLIKTRGQQVTLSCSPISGHRSVSWYQQTPGQGLQFLFEYFSETQRNKGNFPGRFSGRQFSNSRSEMNVSTLELGDSALYLCTSSSISTDTQYFGPGTRLTVL.

As for this clonotype: An end of the junction differs from the germline gene, which may be a read error. The V gene is TRBV5-6, the J gene TRBJ2-3, with D tentatively TRBD2 (6 bases). Per germline, CDR1 SGHDT and CDR2 YYEEEE. The CDR3 spans 16 residues. CDR3 nucleotides: TGTGTCAGCAGCTTGTTAGGCACCTCTAGCGCAGATACGCAGTATTTT. Protein: CVSSLLGTSSADTQYF. The whole variable domain, filled in from reference TRBV5-6 and TRBJ2-3, reads DAGVTQSPTHLIKTRGQQVTLRCSPKSGHDTVSWYQQALGQGPQFIFQYYEEEERQRGNFPDRFSGHQFPNYSSELNVNALLLGDSALYLCVSSLLGTSSADTQYFGPGTRLTVL.

In the case of this clonotype: Possible read error: a much larger clone is one base away. The rearrangement uses TRBV5-4 and TRBJ2-6; a weak D match, TRBD1 (5 bases). The V end was cut by 3 bases, the J end by 0 bases, with 7 bases between. The CDR3 has 15 amino acids. Germline assignment: CDR1 SGHNT and CDR2 YYREEE (reference sequence). CDR3 nucleotides: TGTGCCAGCAGCTCGGACACCTCTGGGGCCAACGTCCTGACTTTC. This encodes CASSSDTSGANVLTF.

Details on this clonotype: Since a much larger clone is just one base distant, this may be a read error. This chain joins TRBV5-4 and TRBJ1-6; TRBD1 matches at 9 bases. The CDR3 is 16 amino acids. Germline loops: CDR1 SGHNT, CDR2 YYREEE (reference sequence). The CDR3 spells CAGSHPGTGKDSPLHF. The CDR3, as DNA: TGTGCCGGCAGCCATCCAGGGACAGGGAAGGATTCACCCCTCCACTTT.

This clonotype came up once. Just one base apart from a much larger clone, this may be a read error. The rearrangement links TRBV14 to TRBJ2-5; no clear D gene. CDR1 and CDR2 from the germline V gene are SGHDN and FVKESK. Trimming removed 7 bases from V and 9 bases from J, with 15 bases in between. The CDR3 length is 12 residues. This chain's CDR3 is CASTQEFSAQYF. CDR3 DNA: TGTGCCAGCACCCAGGAATTTTCGGCCCAGTACTTC.

Details on this clonotype: At one boundary the junction diverges from the germline segment, which might be a read error. The rearrangement links TRBV29-1 to TRBJ2-1; D possibly matches TRBD1 or TRBD2 (5 bases each). This CDR3 region has 17 residues. Germline loops: CDR1 SQVTM, CDR2 ANQGSEA. The CDR3 nucleotides read TGTAGCGTCCACACGGCTAACGGGACGTCCCGAAAGAGTGCGCAGTTCTTC. Translation gives CSVHTANGTSRKSAQFF.

The genes are TRBV10-2 and TRBJ2-7; D uncertain. CDR3 size: 13 residues. Per germline, CDR1 WSHSY and CDR2 SAAADI. Trimming left V 10 bases short and J 2 bases short, with 15 bases between. This CDR3 reads CANNSARPYEQYF. The CDR3 coding sequence is TGCGCCAATAATTCTGCCAGACCCTACGAGCAGTACTTC.

Concerning this clonotype itself: One end of the junction fails to match germline, which may point to a read error. J is TRBJ2-1 and V is TRBV29-1; 11 nucleotides line up with TRBD2. CDR3 length equals 18 residues. Germline CDR1 is SQVTM and CDR2 is ANQGSEA. CDR3 coding DNA: TGCAGCGTTCCACCCTTAGCGGGAGGGCCCTCCGGTATTTATGAGCAGTCCTTC. This codes for CSVPPLAGGPSGIYEQSF.

This clonotype was seen a handful of times. The J gene is TRBJ2-7, the V gene TRBV7-9; 7 nucleotides line up with TRBD2. Germline assignment: CDR1 SEHNR and CDR2 FQNEAQ (reference sequence). This CDR3 contains 16 residues. J lost 2 bases, V lost 4 bases, and 11 bases had no gene match. The CDR3 loop is CASSSLRGSGAYEQYF. CDR3 DNA sequence: TGTGCCAGCAGCTCACTGCGGGGCAGCGGGGCCTACGAGCAGTACTTC.

This clonotype showed up just once. The CDR3 does not close with the conserved phenylalanine or tryptophan, likely indicating a read error. The J gene is TRBJ1-1, the V gene TRBV12-3 or TRBV12-4, with TRBD1 as a possible D gene (5 bases). CDR3 size: 12 residues. The CDR3, as DNA: TGTGCTAGCACACGGAAGGGGACTGAAGCTTTCTGT. Its translation is CASTRKGTEAFC.

As to this clonotype: A much larger clone differs by one base, so this may be a read error. J is TRBJ1-4 and V is TRBV14, with 7 bases identical to TRBD1. CDR1 is SGHDN and CDR2 is FVKESK in the germline V gene. The junction had 4 bases not matched to a gene; V was cut back by 3 bases and J by 3 bases. The length of the CDR3 is 15 residues. The CDR3 spells CASSQQGGANEKLFF. The CDR3 coding sequence is TGTGCCAGCAGCCAGCAGGGGGGTGCTAATGAAAAACTGTTTTTT.